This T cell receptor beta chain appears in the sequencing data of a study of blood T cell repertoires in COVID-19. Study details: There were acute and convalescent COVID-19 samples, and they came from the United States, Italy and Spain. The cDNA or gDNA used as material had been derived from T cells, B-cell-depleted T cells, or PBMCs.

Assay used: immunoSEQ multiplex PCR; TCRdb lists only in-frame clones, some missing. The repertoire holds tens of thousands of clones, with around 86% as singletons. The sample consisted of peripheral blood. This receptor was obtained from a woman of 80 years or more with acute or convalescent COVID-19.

The CDR3, as DNA: TGCAGCGTTGAACCGGCAGGGGTTAACAATGAGCAGTTCTTC. This translates into CSVEPAGVNNEQFF. The chain couples TRBV29-1 to TRBJ2-1; D may be TRBD1 (6 bases). V lost 2 bases, J lost 5 bases, and 13 bases lay in between. CDR3 size: 14 residues. CDR1 is SQVTM, CDR2 ANQGSEA, per germline.